The clone carrying this T cell receptor (beta chain) came up a few times. Use of 60 Vbeta and 13 Jbeta primers characterized the PCR. Sequencing was performed with immunoSEQ multiplex PCR; in TCRdb, only in-frame clones are kept and a portion is missing. The table includes approximately 150,000 clones, around 72% detected once. This entry comes from a study of cytomegalovirus exposure and HLA in healthy donors. CDR1 is SEHNR and CDR2 is FQNEAQ in the germline V gene (reference sequence). Between the trimmed V and J ends, which lost 2 bases and 5 bases, there was a span of 7 bases. This CDR3 has 12 residues.

The chain combines TRBV7-9 with TRBJ2-7; unclear D gene. This sequence originates from a woman younger than 30 in good health and CMV-seronegative. Sequenced sample: PBMCs. The CDR3 bases are TGTGCCAGCAGCTTATCAGGAAACGAGCAGTACTTC. It codes for CASSLSGNEQYF. The full variable domain, with the rest looked up from reference TRBV7-9 and TRBJ2-7, is DTGVSQNPRHKITKRGQNVTFRCDPISEHNRLYWYRQTLGQGPEFLTYFQNEAQLEKSRLLSDRFSAERPKGSFSTLEIQRTEQGDSAMYLCASSLSGNEQYFGPGTRLTVT.